The 19 T cell receptor beta chains below were found in one sample sequenced in a study of technical replicates of blood from a few donors. The assay was immunoSEQ multiplex PCR, and TCRdb's table has in-frame clones only and misses some. The repertoire holds about 75,000 clones, with approximately 91% as singletons. The specimen was PBMCs. Receptors originate from a human donor in good health. Some clones in this sample may be carry-over from other donors' samples.

In the case of this clone: It may be a read error: a sequence one base away is much more abundant. The sample carries other DNA sequences with the same CDR3. The chain uses TRBV15 and TRBJ1-1; D remains ambiguous. V dropped 0 bases and J dropped 0 bases, with 11 bases sitting between them. Germline values: CDR1 LNHNV, CDR2 YYDKDF (reference sequence). This CDR3 is 16 amino acids long. Here the CDR3 reads CATSRDRVALNTEAFF. Here the CDR3 DNA reads TGTGCCACCAGCAGAGATCGGGTAGCTCTGAACACTGAAGCTTTCTTT.

The chain couples TRBV6-5 to TRBJ2-5; 8 nucleotides agree with TRBD2. Germline CDR1 MNHEY, CDR2 SVGAGI. The ends lost 6 bases at V and 2 bases at J; junction bases unmatched: 8. The CDR3 consists of 15 residues. In nucleotides, the CDR3 is TGTGCCAGCAGCCGCGGGAGGAGTGGTCAAGAGACCCAGTACTTC. Its translation: CASSRGRSGQETQYF.

The chain uses TRBV29-1 and TRBJ1-2; 10 bases agree with TRBD1. The CDR3 length is 13 residues. Germline lookup yields CDR1 SQVTM and CDR2 ANQGSEA. Unmatched junction bases numbered 3, after V lost 6 bases and J lost 2 bases. CDR3: CSVPGQGNYGYTF. For the CDR3, the DNA is TGCAGCGTCCCGGGACAGGGGAACTATGGCTACACCTTC.

The chain recombines TRBV5-1 with TRBJ2-7, with D perhaps TRBD1 (6 bases). Per germline, CDR1 SGHRS and CDR2 YFSETQ. CDR3 length: 15 amino acids. Trimming removed 4 bases from V and 3 bases from J, with 17 bases in between. This CDR3 reads CASSAPRDNHYEQYF. The CDR3 bases are TGCGCCAGCAGCGCGCCCCGGGACAACCACTACGAGCAGTACTTC.

The chain employs TRBV7-6 and TRBJ2-1; 10 nucleotides agree with TRBD2. The CDR3 extends over 18 amino acids. Germline V gene lookup returns CDR1 SGHVS and CDR2 FNYEAQ. Trimming at V came to 0 bases and at J to 7 bases, leaving 12 bases not matched to a gene. The CDR3 DNA is TGTGCCAGCAGCTTAGCGCTTGGGACCAGCGGGGGGGGGAATGAGCAGTTCTTC. Residues: CASSLALGTSGGGNEQFF.

The rearrangement joins TRBV7-9 to TRBJ2-7; D possibly corresponds to TRBD1 (5 bases). This CDR3 comprises 13 residues. The germline V and J ends were trimmed by 5 bases and 2 bases, with 10 bases remaining between them. Germline V gives CDR1 SEHNR, CDR2 FQNEAQ (reference sequence). The CDR3: CASSERGAYEQYF. In DNA form, the CDR3 reads TGTGCCAGCAGCGAAAGGGGCGCCTACGAGCAGTACTTC. Together with reference TRBV7-9 and TRBJ2-7, the CDR3 gives the full variable domain: DTGVSQNPRHKITKRGQNVTFRCDPISEHNRLYWYRQTLGQGPEFLTYFQNEAQLEKSRLLSDRFSAERPKGSFSTLEIQRTEQGDSAMYLCASSERGAYEQYFGPGTRLTVT.

The chain carries TRBV1 and TRBJ2-4; the table assigns TRBD2, which was not confirmed against the DNA. TRBV1 is a documented pseudogene. The CDR3 is 18 amino acids. CDR3 nucleotides: TGCACCAGCAGCCACCGGGACTCTAAATTACTAGCCAAAAACATTCAGTACTTC. Translating it yields CTSSHRDSKLLAKNIQYF.

V and J are TRBV4-1 and TRBJ2-5, with D maybe TRBD2 (7 bases). The CDR3 runs 12 residues. The germline gives CDR1 MGHRA, CDR2 YSYEKL. The germline V and J ends were trimmed by 3 bases and 6 bases, with 8 bases remaining between them. CDR3 loop: CASSQGGQTQYF. The CDR3 nucleotides are TGCGCCAGCAGCCAGGGGGGGCAGACCCAGTACTTC.

The V and J genes are TRBV6-5 and TRBJ2-2; a weak D match, TRBD1 (5 bases). CDR1 and CDR2 from the germline V gene are MNHEY and SVGAGI. This CDR3 is built from 16 residues. Trimming took off 0 bases at V and 0 bases at J, with 8 bases between the two ends. CDR3 loop: CASSYSWGPNTGELFF. The DNA for the CDR3 is TGTGCCAGCAGTTACTCGTGGGGCCCGAACACCGGGGAGCTGTTTTTT.

The rearrangement joins TRBV5-4 to TRBJ2-1; D may be TRBD2 (5 bases). The germline gives CDR1 SGHNT, CDR2 YYREEE (reference sequence). The CDR3 sequence is 12 residues long. Trimming removed 7 bases at V and 4 bases at J, with 9 bases between. CDR3 DNA sequence: TGTGCCAGCCACTCGGGGTACAATGAGCAGTTCTTC. Protein product: CASHSGYNEQFF.

The rearrangement uses TRBV9 and TRBJ1-5, with D possibly TRBD1 on 5 matching bases. From germline, CDR1 is SGDLS and CDR2 YYNGEE. CDR3 length equals 15 residues. Trimming left V 5 bases short and J 4 bases short, with 16 bases between. CDR3 in amino acids: CASSLGARENQPQHF. The CDR3 DNA is TGTGCCAGCAGTCTAGGGGCGCGGGAAAATCAGCCCCAGCATTTT.

V usage is TRBV27 and J usage is TRBJ2-3, with TRBD2 identical over 11 bases. The CDR3 extends over 15 amino acids. Germline V gives CDR1 MNHEY, CDR2 SMNVEV (reference sequence). V gave up 5 bases and J gave up 2 bases; unmatched junction bases: 3. In DNA, the CDR3 is TGTGCCAGCAGTACTAGCGGGGGCCCCACAGATACGCAGTATTTT. It codes for CASSTSGGPTDTQYF.

The gene calls are TRBV6-1 and TRBJ1-5; no definite D call. The CDR3 covers 13 residues. The germline V gene has CDR1 MNHNS and CDR2 SASEGT. V was shortened by 7 bases and J by 0 bases, with 7 bases between the two germline ends. CDR3 nucleotide sequence: TGTGCCAGCAAGCGAAATAGCAATCAGCCCCAGCATTTT. Its translation: CASKRNSNQPQHF.

As DNA, the CDR3 is TGCGCCAGCAGCCAAGAAAACAGGGGAAGAGATACGCAGTATTTT. This translates into CASSQENRGRDTQYF. This sequence joins TRBV4-3 and TRBJ2-3, with 7 nucleotides matching TRBD1. V trimming: 0 bases; J trimming: 5 bases; junction bases outside the gene matches: 5. CDR3 length: 15 residues. Germline CDR1 reads LGHNA; CDR2 reads YSLEER.

This sequence joins TRBV6-5 and TRBJ1-2; tentative D call: TRBD1 (6 bases). Germline V gene sequence: CDR1 MNHEY, CDR2 SVGAGI. The CDR3 sequence is 13 residues long. The V and J ends lost 6 bases and 2 bases respectively, with 10 bases between them. Here the CDR3 DNA reads TGTGCCAGCAGCGAAACAGGGAACTATGGCTACACCTTC. Translated: CASSETGNYGYTF.

The chain recombines TRBV19 with TRBJ2-1; 10 nucleotides agree with TRBD1. Germline loops: CDR1 LNHDA, CDR2 SQIVND (reference sequence). The V and J ends lost 5 bases and 6 bases, in that order; junction bases with no gene match: 16. The CDR3 length is 18 residues. The CDR3 loop is CASSGTPGQGRVGNEQFF. The DNA for the CDR3 is TGTGCCAGTAGTGGCACCCCGGGACAGGGGAGGGTGGGCAATGAGCAGTTCTTC.

This rearrangement joins TRBV13 to TRBJ2-7; 7 bases fit TRBD2. The CDR3 consists of 14 residues. In germline, CDR1 is PRHDT, CDR2 FYEKMQ (reference sequence). V lost 5 bases and J lost 2; bases outside the gene matches: 6. The CDR3 sequence: CASSGRAGAYEQYF. CDR3 coding DNA: TGTGCCAGCAGCGGGAGGGCCGGAGCCTACGAGCAGTACTTC.

The chain links TRBV5-5 to TRBJ2-3; D not resolved. Germline V gives CDR1 SGHKS, CDR2 YYEKEE (reference sequence). The CDR3 totals 15 residues. V gave up 6 bases and J gave up 0 bases, with 14 bases separating them. The DNA of the CDR3 is TGTGCCAGCACCTCGGGTGGATCTAGCACAGATACGCAGTATTTT. Amino acid sequence: CASTSGGSSTDTQYF.

The chain links TRBV30 to TRBJ1-5; unclear D gene. Germline assignment: CDR1 GTSNPN and CDR2 SVGIG (reference sequence). Trimming removed 2 bases at V and 9 bases at J, with 14 bases between. The CDR3 has 13 residues. The CDR3 sequence is CAWSRPYGMPQHF. For the CDR3, the DNA is TGTGCCTGGAGTAGGCCGTACGGGATGCCCCAGCATTTT.